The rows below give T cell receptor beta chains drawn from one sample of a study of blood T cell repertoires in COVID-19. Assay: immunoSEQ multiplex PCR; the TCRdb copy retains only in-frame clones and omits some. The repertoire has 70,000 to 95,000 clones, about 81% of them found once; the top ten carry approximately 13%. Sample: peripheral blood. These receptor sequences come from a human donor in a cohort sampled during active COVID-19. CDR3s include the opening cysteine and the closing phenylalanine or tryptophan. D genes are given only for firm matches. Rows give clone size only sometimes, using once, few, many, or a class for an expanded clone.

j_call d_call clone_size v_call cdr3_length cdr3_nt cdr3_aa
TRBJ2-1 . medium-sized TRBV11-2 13 TGTGCCAGCAGCCTCACCACATTCGATGAGCAGTTCTTC CASSLTTFDEQFF
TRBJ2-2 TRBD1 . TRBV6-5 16 TGTGCCAGCAGTTACGGTAGGGGGCAGAACACCGGGGAGCTGTTTTTT CASSYGRGQNTGELFF
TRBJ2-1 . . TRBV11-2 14 TGTGCCAGCAGCTTAGTAATTTCCTACAATGAGCAGTTCTTC CASSLVISYNEQFF
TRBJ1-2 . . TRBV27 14 TGTGCCAGCAGTTTAAAGGACAGAAACTATGGCTACACCTTC CASSLKDRNYGYTF
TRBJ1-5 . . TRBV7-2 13 TGTGCCAGCAGCTTAGGAGGGCCTCAGCCCCAGCATTTT CASSLGGPQPQHF
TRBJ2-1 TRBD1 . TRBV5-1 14 TGCGCCAGCAGCCCCGGGACAGGGTACGATGAGCAGTTCTTC CASSPGTGYDEQFF
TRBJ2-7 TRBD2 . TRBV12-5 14 TGTGCTAGTGGTTCAGCGGGGACTTCCTACGAGCAGTACTTC CASGSAGTSYEQYF
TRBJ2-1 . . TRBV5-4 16 TGTGCCAGCAGCTTTGGGCGCCAGATTCGCTACAATGAGCAGTTCTTC CASSFGRQIRYNEQFF
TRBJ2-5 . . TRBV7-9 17 TGTGCCAGCAGCACCCAGAATGCGGGACGGATCCAAGAGACCCAGTACTTC CASSTQNAGRIQETQYF
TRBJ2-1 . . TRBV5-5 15 TGTGCCAGCAGCCCCGAGAGGCAGGGAAGAGTTGAGCAGTTCTTC CASSPERQGRVEQFF
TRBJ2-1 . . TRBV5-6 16 TGTGCCAGCAGCTTCATAGCGGTGAGCTCCTACAATGAGCAGTTCTTC CASSFIAVSSYNEQFF
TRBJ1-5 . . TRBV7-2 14 TGTGCCAGCAGTCCAGGGTTTAGCAATCAGCCCCAGCATTTT CASSPGFSNQPQHF
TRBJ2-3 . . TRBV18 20 TGTGCCAGCTCACCACGGGCTAGCACCTTAGTGGGGACTAGCACAGATACGCAGTATTTT CASSPRASTLVGTSTDTQYF
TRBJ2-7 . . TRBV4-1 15 TGCGCCAGCAGCCAAGATACAGCAAACCCCTACGAGCAGTACTTC CASSQDTANPYEQYF
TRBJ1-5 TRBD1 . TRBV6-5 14 TGTGCCAGCAGCCGGGACAGGGGTGGGCAGCCCCAGCATTTT CASSRDRGGQPQHF
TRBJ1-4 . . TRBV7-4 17 TGTGCCAGCAGCCCAACTCAGGAATACTCAACTAATGAAAAACTGTTTTTT CASSPTQEYSTNEKLFF
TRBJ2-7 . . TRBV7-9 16 TGTGCCAGCAGTCACACAGGGTGGAGCAGCTCCTACGAGCAGTACTTC CASSHTGWSSSYEQYF
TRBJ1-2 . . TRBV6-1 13 TGTGCCAGCAGTGAATTTCTCAACTATGGCTACACCTTC CASSEFLNYGYTF
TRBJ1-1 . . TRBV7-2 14 TGTGCCAGCAGGTCCGGGACATCGAACACTGAAGCTTTCTTT CASRSGTSNTEAFF
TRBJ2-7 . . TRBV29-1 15 TGCAGCGTTAGAACTGCCGGGACTTCCTCCTACGAGCAGTACTTC CSVRTAGTSSYEQYF
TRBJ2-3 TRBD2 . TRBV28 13 TGTGTGTCGACGGGGGGGTGGGAAGATACGCAGTATTTT CVSTGGWEDTQYF
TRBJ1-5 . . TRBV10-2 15 TGCGCCAGCAGTGTGGGTCAGGTGGGGCATCAGCCCCAGCATTTT CASSVGQVGHQPQHF
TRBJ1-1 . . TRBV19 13 TGTGCCAGTAGTATGAATGGCCGCACTGAAGCTTTCTTT CASSMNGRTEAFF
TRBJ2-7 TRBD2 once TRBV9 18 TGTGCCAGCAGCGATGGGACTAGCGGGGGCGGGTATTCCTACGAGCAGTACTTC CASSDGTSGGGYSYEQYF
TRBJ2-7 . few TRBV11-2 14 TGTGCCAGCAGCTCCTCCCGGGGACTCTACGAGCAGTACTTC CASSSSRGLYEQYF
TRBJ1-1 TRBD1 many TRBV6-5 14 TGTGCCAGCAGTTACACGGGACAGGGGGTTGAAGCTTTCTTT CASSYTGQGVEAFF